The 20 T cell receptor beta chains below come from one sample, sequenced in a study of T cell responses to AZD1222 COVID-19 vaccine. Some clones are missing from TCRdb's copy, which holds only in-frame ones; the method was immunoSEQ multiplex PCR. The data show over 90,000 clones, around 91% seen once. Sequenced here: peripheral blood, sampled on day 0 of AZD1222 vaccination. The source of these receptors is an adult in good health.

The sample holds a few counts of this clone. Here the CDR3 reads CASSQSSLLTYEQYF. The DNA for the CDR3 is TGCGCCAGCAGCCAATCTAGCCTCCTAACTTACGAGCAGTACTTC. The chain employs TRBV4-1 and TRBJ2-7; perhaps TRBD2 as D (5 bases). V was clipped by 2 bases and J by 4 bases, with 15 bases between them. Germline-derived CDR1 and CDR2 are MGHRA and YSYEKL. The CDR3 extends over 15 amino acids.

The chain carries TRBV7-2 and TRBJ2-7; D is unresolved. Germline V gene sequence: CDR1 SGHTA, CDR2 FQGNSA. Trimming removed 5 bases from V and 0 bases from J, with 5 bases in between. The CDR3 extends over 12 amino acids. CDR3 sequence (DNA): TGTGCCAGCAGCCCGTACTCCTACGAGCAGTACTTC. It yields the protein CASSPYSYEQYF.

The chain has TRBV5-6 and TRBJ2-1; 14 bases map to TRBD2. V dropped 0 bases and J dropped 12; count of bases not matched to a gene: 5. The CDR3 runs 15 residues. CDR1 is SGHDT, CDR2 YYEEEE, per germline. CDR3 sequence reads: CASSLGLAGGPRQFF. The CDR3 DNA follows: TGTGCCAGCAGCTTGGGACTAGCGGGAGGGCCTCGGCAGTTCTTC.

The rearrangement uses TRBV10-2 and TRBJ2-7; no definite D call. CDR3 length equals 15 residues. V was trimmed by 7 bases and J by 0 bases, leaving 16 bases between them. Germline CDR1 and CDR2: WSHSY and SAAADI. CDR3 region: CASTSKPKSSYEQYF. The CDR3 DNA follows: TGCGCCAGCACCTCTAAACCCAAAAGCTCCTACGAGCAGTACTTC.

CDR3 residues: CASSPTVNTEAFF. For the CDR3, the DNA is TGTGCCAGCAGTCCGACAGTGAACACTGAAGCTTTCTTT. This chain links TRBV6-5 with TRBJ1-1, with D perhaps TRBD1 (5 bases). The CDR3 extends over 13 amino acids. Trimming took 5 bases from V and 0 from J, leaving 7 bases between them. Germline V CDR1 and CDR2: MNHEY, SVGAGI.

J is TRBJ2-3 and V is TRBV6-5, with TRBD2 matching over 7 bases. This CDR3 comprises 15 residues. The V gene end was trimmed by 6 bases and the J gene end by 0 bases; junction bases not matched to a gene: 6. The germline V gene has CDR1 MNHEY and CDR2 SVGAGI. CDR3 loop: CASRPWGGSTDTQYF. For the CDR3, the DNA is TGTGCCAGCAGACCGTGGGGGGGGAGCACAGATACGCAGTATTTT.

This clone was recorded only once. The chain has TRBV25-1 and TRBJ2-4; 12 bases fit TRBD2. The germline V gene has CDR1 MGHDK and CDR2 SYGVNS. V gave up 3 bases and J gave up 6 bases; unmatched junction bases: 6. This CDR3 spans 16 amino acids. DNA for the CDR3: TGTGCCAGCAGTGATGTCGCGACTAGCGGGAGAAACATTCAGTACTTC. This gives the protein CASSDVATSGRNIQYF.

This sequence joins TRBV5-4 and TRBJ2-7; 7 bases are shared with TRBD2. V trimming: 0 bases; J trimming: 0 bases; junction bases outside the gene matches: 3. CDR3 size: 15 residues. Germline V CDR1 and CDR2: SGHNT, YYREEE (reference sequence). The CDR3 DNA is TGTGCCAGCAGCTTGGATTTAGCGGGCTCCTACGAGCAGTACTTC. The encoded protein is CASSLDLAGSYEQYF. Full variable domain (missing parts from reference TRBV5-4 and TRBJ2-7): ETGVTQSPTHLIKTRGQQVTLRCSSQSGHNTVSWYQQALGQGPQFIFQYYREEENGRGNFPPRFSGLQFPNYSSELNVNALELDDSALYLCASSLDLAGSYEQYFGPGTRLTVT.

The count of this clone is one. The gene calls are TRBV18 and TRBJ2-4; 10 positions agree with TRBD1. The CDR3 runs 15 residues. Germline CDR1 KGHSH, CDR2 LQKENI. Germline trimming cut 6 bases from V and 3 bases from J; bases unmatched to any gene: 5. CDR3 DNA: TGTGCCAGCTCGCCGACAGGGGGCGTCAAAAACATTCAGTACTTC. Protein product: CASSPTGGVKNIQYF.

The chain joins TRBV24-1 to TRBJ2-7; D tentatively fits TRBD1 or TRBD2 (5 bases each). Germline V gives CDR1 KGHDR, CDR2 SFDVKD. There are 15 residues in the CDR3. The V gene lost 2 bases and the J gene lost 0 bases, with 10 bases spanning the gap. The CDR3 region has the DNA TGTGCCACCAGTGATTCCCACGGGACCTCCTACGAGCAGTACTTC. This encodes CATSDSHGTSYEQYF.

The chain employs TRBV28 and TRBJ1-5; no clear D. CDR1 is MDHEN and CDR2 is SYDVKM in the germline V gene. This CDR3 has 14 amino acids. The ends were cut back, 2 bases at V and 4 bases at J, with 9 bases in the middle. Here the CDR3 DNA reads TGTGCCAGCAGTTTAAAGGTCTCTAATCAGCCCCAGCATTTT. Residues: CASSLKVSNQPQHF. The full variable domain, with the rest looked up from reference TRBV28 and TRBJ1-5, is DVKVTQSSRYLVKRTGEKVFLECVQDMDHENMFWYRQDPGLGLRLIYFSYDVKMKEKGDIPEGYSVSREKKERFSLILESASTNQTSMYLCASSLKVSNQPQHFGDGTRLSIL.

The V call is TRBV30, the J call TRBJ2-1; D possibly uses TRBD1 or TRBD2 (5 bases each). Germline assignment: CDR1 GTSNPN and CDR2 SVGIG (reference sequence). The CDR3 sequence is 11 residues long. In DNA form, the CDR3 reads TGTGCTCTCAAATGGGGGAATGAGCAGTTCTTC. It translates to CALKWGNEQFF.

The chain employs TRBV6-4 and TRBJ2-3; D uncertain. V lost 1 base and J 2 bases, leaving 7 bases between the germline ends. This CDR3 contains 14 residues. In germline, CDR1 is MRHNA, CDR2 SNTAGT. This CDR3 reads CASSDFGDTDTQYF. CDR3 coding DNA: TGTGCCAGCAGTGACTTTGGCGACACAGATACGCAGTATTTT.

The chain uses TRBV27 and TRBJ2-7, with D maybe TRBD1 (6 bases). The CDR3 covers 14 residues. With 5 bases removed from V and 0 bases from J, the gap between germline ends came to 11 bases. In germline, CDR1 is MNHEY, CDR2 SMNVEV (reference sequence). CDR3 in amino acids: CASSLQGTSYEQYF. In nucleotides, the CDR3 is TGTGCCAGCAGTCTACAGGGTACCTCCTACGAGCAGTACTTC.

This sequence joins TRBV7-2 and TRBJ2-7; 9 nucleotides agree with TRBD2. Looked up from germline, CDR1 is SGHTA and CDR2 is FQGNSA. CDR3 size: 14 residues. V dropped 5 bases and J dropped 0; count of bases not matched to a gene: 2. CDR3 DNA sequence: TGTGCCAGCAGCCGTAGCGGGAGCTCCTACGAGCAGTACTTC. This codes for CASSRSGSSYEQYF. The whole variable domain, remainder taken from reference TRBV7-2 and TRBJ2-7, is GAGVSQSPSNKVTEKGKDVELRCDPISGHTALYWYRQSLGQGLEFLIYFQGNSAPDKSGLPSDRFSAERTGGSVSTLTIQRTQQEDSAVYLCASSRSGSSYEQYFGPGTRLTVT.

The V gene is TRBV6-4, the J gene TRBJ1-5, with D unresolved. The length of the CDR3 is 11 residues. Trimming took off 3 bases at V and 6 bases at J, with 3 bases between the two ends. Germline lookup yields CDR1 MRHNA and CDR2 SNTAGT. The CDR3 reads CASSEGQPQHF. The CDR3 nucleotides read TGTGCCAGCAGTGAAGGTCAGCCCCAGCATTTT.

This sequence joins TRBV1 and TRBJ1-2. TRBV1 is described as a pseudogene. This CDR3 contains 15 residues. As DNA, the CDR3 is TGCACCAGCAGCTCCCGGGACCCCTCAGATTATGGCTACACCTTC. Encoded protein: CTSSSRDPSDYGYTF.

This clone has a handful of counts. The V and J genes are TRBV12-3 or TRBV12-4 and TRBJ1-1; D is uncertain. The CDR3 is 12 amino acids. V was shortened by 1 base and J by 0 bases, with 0 bases between the two germline ends. DNA of the CDR3: TGTGCCAGCAGTTTAGTGAACACTGAAGCTTTCTTT. It yields the protein CASSLVNTEAFF.

The chain couples TRBV7-2 to TRBJ2-1, with 10 bases that match TRBD2. CDR1 is SGHTA, CDR2 FQGNSA, per germline. The CDR3 loop spans 15 amino acids. The V segment lost 3 bases and the J segment 6 bases; nucleotides outside the gene matches: 5. This chain's CDR3 is CASSFVAGGGNEQFF. For the CDR3, the DNA is TGTGCCAGCAGCTTCGTAGCGGGAGGAGGCAATGAGCAGTTCTTC.

The J gene is TRBJ2-1, the V gene TRBV3-1 (or the pseudogene TRBV3-2), with 11 bases aligning to TRBD2. The CDR3 runs to 15 residues. The germline V gene encodes CDR1 LGHDT and CDR2 YNNKEL (reference sequence). V lost 7 bases to trimming and J lost 9 bases; unmatched junction nucleotides: 11. Here the CDR3 reads CASTQTSGTLREQFF. The CDR3 coding sequence is TGTGCCAGCACCCAGACTAGCGGGACGCTCCGTGAGCAGTTCTTC.